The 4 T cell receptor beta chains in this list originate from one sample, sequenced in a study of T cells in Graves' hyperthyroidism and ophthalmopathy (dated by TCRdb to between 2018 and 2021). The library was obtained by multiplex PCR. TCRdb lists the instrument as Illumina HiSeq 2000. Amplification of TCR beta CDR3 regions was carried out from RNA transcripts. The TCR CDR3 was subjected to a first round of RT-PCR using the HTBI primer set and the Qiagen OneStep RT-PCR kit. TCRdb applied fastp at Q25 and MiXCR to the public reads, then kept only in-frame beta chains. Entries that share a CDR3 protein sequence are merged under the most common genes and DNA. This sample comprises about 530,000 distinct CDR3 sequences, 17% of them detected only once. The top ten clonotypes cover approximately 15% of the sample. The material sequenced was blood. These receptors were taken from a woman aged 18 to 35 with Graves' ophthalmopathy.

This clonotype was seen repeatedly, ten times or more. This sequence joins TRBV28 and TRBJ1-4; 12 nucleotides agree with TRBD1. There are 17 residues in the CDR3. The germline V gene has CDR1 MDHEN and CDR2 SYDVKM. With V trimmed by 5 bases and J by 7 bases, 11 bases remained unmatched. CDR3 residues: CASSPLGTGGAGEKLFF. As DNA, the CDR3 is TGTGCCAGCAGTCCGCTAGGGACAGGGGGCGCGGGTGAAAAACTGTTTTTT. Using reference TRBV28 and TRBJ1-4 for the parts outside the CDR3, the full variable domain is DVKVTQSSRYLVKRTGEKVFLECVQDMDHENMFWYRQDPGLGLRLIYFSYDVKMKEKGDIPEGYSVSREKKERFSLILESASTNQTSMYLCASSPLGTGGAGEKLFFGSGTQLSVL.

CDR3 protein: CSAKGGSLQFF. Here the CDR3 DNA reads TGCAGTGCTAAAGGGGGGTCCCTCCAGTTCTTC. The rearrangement uses TRBV20-1 and TRBJ2-5, with D possibly called TRBD1 or TRBD2 (6 bases each). The end of the DNA aligns better with TRBJ2-1, so the J call may be wrong. This CDR3 is 11 amino acids long. Germline CDR1 is DFQATT and CDR2 is SNEGSKA (reference sequence).

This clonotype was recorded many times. CDR3 residues: CASSEASGRSYEQYF. The CDR3 DNA is TGTGCCAGCAGTGAAGCAAGCGGGAGGTCCTACGAGCAGTACTTC. This chain links TRBV2 with TRBJ2-7; TRBD2 matches 9 bases. The CDR3 consists of 15 residues. The junction had 1 base not matched to a gene; V was cut back by 0 bases and J by 1 base. The germline V gene has CDR1 SNHLY and CDR2 FYNNEI.

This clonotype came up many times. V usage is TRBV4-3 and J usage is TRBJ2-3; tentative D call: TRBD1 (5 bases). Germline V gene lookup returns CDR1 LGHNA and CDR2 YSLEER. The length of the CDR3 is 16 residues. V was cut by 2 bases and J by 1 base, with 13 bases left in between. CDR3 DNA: TGCGCCAGCAGCCAACTGGGGTTGGGGCGCACAGATACGCAGTATTTT. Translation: CASSQLGLGRTDTQYF.